This is a list of T cell receptor beta chains from one sample in a study of T cells in Graves' hyperthyroidism and ophthalmopathy. TCRdb reprocessed the multiplex PCR reads with MiXCR, giving one entry per CDR3 protein. The sample has about 340,000 distinct CDR3 sequences; 15% to 20% are singletons. Material: blood. Receptors were obtained from a woman aged 45-65 years with Graves' hyperthyroidism. The CDR3 runs from the conserved cysteine through the conserved F or W. The D gene is left open where the match is weak. Clone size, where shown, is once, few, many, or a class for clones that have expanded.

D gene	V gene	clone size	CDR3 length	J gene	CDR3 protein	CDR3 DNA
TRBD2	TRBV7-2	few	16	TRBJ2-3	CASSVTSGGGADTQYF	TGTGCCAGCAGCGTGACTAGCGGGGGAGGGGCAGATACGCAGTATTTT
.	TRBV27	many	13	TRBJ1-1	CASRSVANTEAFF	TGTGCCAGCCGTAGCGTAGCGAACACTGAAGCTTTCTTT
.	TRBV6-2/TRBV6-3	many	12	TRBJ2-1	CASEDEADEQFF	TGTGCCTCTGAAGACGAGGCTGATGAGCAGTTCTTC
.	TRBV30	.	12	TRBJ1-2	CAWSHVVTGYTF	TGTGCCTGGAGCCATGTTGTGACGGGCTACACCTTC
.	TRBV3-1	.	12	TRBJ2-3	CASSHPTDTQYF	TGTGCCAGCAGCCACCCCACAGATACGCAGTATTTT
.	TRBV11-2	many	15	TRBJ2-1	CASSLGSGVPNEQFF	TGTGCCAGCAGCTTAGGTAGCGGAGTCCCCAATGAGCAGTTCTTC
TRBD1	TRBV6-1	few	15	TRBJ1-1	CASSFWTGGGTEAFF	TGTGCCAGCAGTTTCTGGACAGGGGGCGGAACTGAAGCTTTCTTT
.	TRBV6-5	few	15	TRBJ2-7	CASSYSMAGSYEQYF	TGTGCCAGCAGTTACTCGATGGCCGGCTCCTACGAGCAGTACTTC
.	TRBV30	.	12	TRBJ2-5	CAWSSGVVTQYF	TGTGCCTGGAGTTCAGGGGTAGTGACCCAGTACTTC
.	TRBV6-1	few	15	TRBJ1-4	CASSSDSATNEKLFF	TGTGCCAGCAGTAGCGACAGTGCAACTAATGAAAAACTGTTTTTT
TRBD1	TRBV27	many	16	TRBJ2-1	CASSSPRDRGDNEQFF	TGTGCCAGCAGTTCACCTCGGGACAGGGGGGACAATGAGCAGTTCTTC
.	TRBV19	.	13	TRBJ1-2	CATQREGTMGYTF	TGTGCCACTCAAAGAGAAGGAACGATGGGCTACACCTTC
.	TRBV27	few	14	TRBJ2-3	CASAITSWEDTQYF	TGTGCCAGCGCCATAACTAGCTGGGAAGATACGCAGTATTTT
.	TRBV5-1	many	14	TRBJ2-3	CASARRGSTDTQYF	TGCGCCAGCGCTAGAAGGGGGAGCACAGATACGCAGTATTTT
.	TRBV7-9	few	12	TRBJ2-1	CASSLNWNEQFF	TGTGCCAGCAGCTTAAATTGGAATGAGCAGTTCTTC
.	TRBV2	many	16	TRBJ1-5	CASSVTGRDSNQPQHF	TGTGCCAGCAGTGTGACCGGCCGGGACAGCAATCAGCCCCAGCATTTT
.	TRBV9	many	13	TRBJ1-1	CASSVGGQTEAFF	TGTGCCAGCAGCGTAGGGGGGCAGACTGAAGCTTTCTTT
.	TRBV18	few	16	TRBJ2-2	CASSAFTADNTGELFF	TGTGCCAGCTCAGCTTTTACCGCGGATAACACCGGGGAGCTGTTTTTT
.	TRBV18	many	15	TRBJ2-3	CASRDRGANTDTQYF	TGTGCCAGCCGAGATCGAGGGGCCAATACAGATACGCAGTATTTT
.	TRBV9	.	16	TRBJ2-4	CASSPSDRIAKNIQYF	TGTGCCAGCAGCCCCTCAGACCGGATAGCCAAAAACATTCAGTACTTC
.	TRBV7-2	few	15	TRBJ2-1	CASSLGRGTYNEQFF	TGTGCCAGCAGCCTGGGCCGGGGGACCTACAATGAGCAGTTCTTC
.	TRBV12-3/TRBV12-4	.	17	TRBJ2-2	CASSFPLRGPNTGELFF	TGTGCCAGCAGTTTTCCATTGCGGGGACCGAACACCGGGGAGCTGTTTTTT
.	TRBV14	many	12	TRBJ2-3	CASSPWTDTQYF	TGTGCCAGCAGCCCTTGGACAGATACGCAGTATTTT
.	TRBV9	few	12	TRBJ1-2	CASGKGTYGYTF	TGTGCCAGCGGGAAGGGGACCTATGGCTACACCTTC
.	TRBV12-3/TRBV12-4	many	15	TRBJ2-2	CASSQGSLNTGELFF	TGTGCCAGCTCGCAGGGGTCATTGAACACCGGGGAGCTGTTTTTT
.	TRBV7-9	.	14	TRBJ2-5	CASSLAGALETQYF	TGTGCCAGCAGCTTAGCAGGGGCTCTAGAGACCCAGTACTTC
.	TRBV10-3	.	13	TRBJ1-4	CAIRVQEGEKLFF	TGTGCCATCAGGGTACAAGAGGGTGAAAAACTGTTTTTT
.	TRBV27	.	15	TRBJ2-6	CASSFLGVGANVLTF	TGTGCCAGCAGTTTTTTAGGGGTCGGGGCCAACGTCCTGACTTTC
.	TRBV3-1	few	15	TRBJ1-5	CASSQDPTARGPQHF	TGTGCCAGCAGCCAAGATCCGACTGCCCGAGGGCCCCAGCATTTT
TRBD2	TRBV4-1	.	15	TRBJ2-1	CASSQEGLAPNEQFF	TGCGCCAGCAGCCAAGAGGGACTAGCGCCGAATGAGCAGTTCTTC